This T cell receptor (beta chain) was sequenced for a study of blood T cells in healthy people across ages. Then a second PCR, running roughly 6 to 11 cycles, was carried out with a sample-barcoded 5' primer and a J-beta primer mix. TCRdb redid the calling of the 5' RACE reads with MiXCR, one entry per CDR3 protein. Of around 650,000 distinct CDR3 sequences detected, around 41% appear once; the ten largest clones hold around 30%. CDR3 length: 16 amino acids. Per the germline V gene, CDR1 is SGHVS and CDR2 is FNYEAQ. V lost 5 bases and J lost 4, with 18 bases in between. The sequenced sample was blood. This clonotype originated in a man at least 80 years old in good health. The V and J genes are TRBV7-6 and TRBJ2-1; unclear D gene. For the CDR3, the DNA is TGTGCCAGCAGCCGACGACAAGGGCGATCTTACAATGAGCAGTTCTTC. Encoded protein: CASSRRQGRSYNEQFF.